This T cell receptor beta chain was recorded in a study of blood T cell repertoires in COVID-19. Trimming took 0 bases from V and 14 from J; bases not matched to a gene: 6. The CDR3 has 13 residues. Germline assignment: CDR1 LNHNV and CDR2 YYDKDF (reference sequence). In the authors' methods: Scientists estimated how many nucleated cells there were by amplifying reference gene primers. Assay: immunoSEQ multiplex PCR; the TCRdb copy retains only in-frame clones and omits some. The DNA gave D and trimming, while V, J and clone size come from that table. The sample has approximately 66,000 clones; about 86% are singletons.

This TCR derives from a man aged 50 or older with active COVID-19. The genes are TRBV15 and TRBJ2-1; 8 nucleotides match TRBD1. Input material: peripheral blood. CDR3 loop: CATSREVGQGKFF. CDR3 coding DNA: TGTGCCACCAGCAGAGAGGTCGGACAGGGAAAGTTCTTC.